A selection of T cell receptor beta chains follows, all from one sample in a study of blood T cells in healthy people across ages. TCRdb reprocessed the 5' RACE reads via MiXCR and lists one record per CDR3 protein. The top ten hold 28% of the sample, which has 800,000 to 900,000 distinct CDR3 sequences, approximately 67% seen once. Sequenced sample: blood. Source of these receptors: a man aged 30-40 years in good health. Both conserved end residues are part of each CDR3. Each record gives: CDR3 protein, CDR3 DNA, J gene, clone size, V gene, D gene. The D gene is left open where the match is weak. Size values are once, few and many counts, or a class for expanded clones, and some rows have none.

CASSKAQPNTEAFF	TGTGCCAGCAGCAAAGCGCAACCGAACACTGAAGCTTTCTTT	TRBJ1-1	NA	TRBV21-1	NA
CSVAPGDEQFF	TGCAGCGTGGCTCCAGGGGATGAGCAGTTCTTC	TRBJ2-1	few	TRBV29-1	NA
CASSYFQGGHEQFF	TGTGCCAGCAGTTACTTCCAGGGGGGCCATGAGCAGTTCTTC	TRBJ2-1	NA	TRBV6-2/TRBV6-3	NA
CASSYETGDEQYF	TGCGCCAGCAGCTACGAGACAGGGGACGAGCAGTACTTC	TRBJ2-7	once	TRBV5-1	TRBD1
CASSEGYSRTEQYF	TGTGCCAGCAGTGAAGGATACTCACGAACCGAGCAGTACTTC	TRBJ2-7	NA	TRBV2	NA
CASSRQEGDTQYF	TGCGCCAGCAGCCGCCAAGAGGGGGATACGCAGTATTTT	TRBJ2-3	NA	TRBV4-3	NA
CASSPLWESGYEQYF	TGCGCCAGCAGCCCCCTATGGGAGTCAGGCTACGAGCAGTACTTC	TRBJ2-7	few	TRBV4-1	NA
CASSRDSKNIQYF	TGTGCCAGCAGTAGGGATTCCAAAAACATTCAGTACTTC	TRBJ2-4	NA	TRBV2	NA
CASSYWEGGEKLFF	TGTGCCAGCAGTTACTGGGAAGGGGGCGAAAAACTGTTTTTT	TRBJ1-4	once	TRBV6-5	TRBD1
CASSYSKTDLQETQYF	TGTGCCAGCAGTTACTCGAAGACAGATCTACAAGAGACCCAGTACTTC	TRBJ2-5	NA	TRBV6-5	NA
CASSQGLTSGVLGEQFF	TGCGCCAGCAGCCAAGGTTTGACCAGCGGAGTTCTTGGTGAGCAGTTCTTC	TRBJ2-1	NA	TRBV4-3	NA
CASVIPGQPDSPLHF	TGTGCCAGCGTCATCCCGGGACAGCCCGATTCACCCCTCCACTTT	TRBJ1-6	few	TRBV7-9	TRBD1
CASSDRKETQYF	TGTGCCAGCAGTGACCGAAAGGAGACCCAGTACTTC	TRBJ2-5	NA	TRBV25-1	NA
CASSFNSWGGGSGANVLTF	TGTGCCAGCAGTTTCAATTCTTGGGGGGGAGGATCTGGGGCCAACGTCCTGACTTTC	TRBJ2-6	NA	TRBV27	TRBD2
CASSVGGDEKLFF	TGCGCCAGCAGCGTGGGTGGAGATGAAAAACTGTTTTTT	TRBJ1-4	NA	TRBV5-1	NA